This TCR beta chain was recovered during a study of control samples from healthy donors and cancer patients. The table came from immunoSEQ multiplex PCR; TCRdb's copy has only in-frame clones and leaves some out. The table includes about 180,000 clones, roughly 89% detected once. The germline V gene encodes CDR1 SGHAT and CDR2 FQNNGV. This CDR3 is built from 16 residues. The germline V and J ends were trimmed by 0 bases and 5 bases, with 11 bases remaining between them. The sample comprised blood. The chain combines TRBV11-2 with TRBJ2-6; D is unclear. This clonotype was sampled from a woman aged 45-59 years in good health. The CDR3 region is CASSLEGYLRANVLTF. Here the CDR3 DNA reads TGTGCCAGCAGCTTAGAAGGTTACCTAAGGGCCAACGTCCTGACTTTC.